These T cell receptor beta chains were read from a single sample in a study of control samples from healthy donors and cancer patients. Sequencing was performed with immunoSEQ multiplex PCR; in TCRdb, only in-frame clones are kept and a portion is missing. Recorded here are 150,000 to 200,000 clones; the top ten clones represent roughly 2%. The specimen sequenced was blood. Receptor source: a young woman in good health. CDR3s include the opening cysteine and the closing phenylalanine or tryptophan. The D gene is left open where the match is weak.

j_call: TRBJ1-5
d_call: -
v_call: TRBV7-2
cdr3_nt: TGTGCCAGCAGCCTGGCAGGGGCGGCTAGCAATCAGCCCCAGCATTTT
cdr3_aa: CASSLAGAASNQPQHF

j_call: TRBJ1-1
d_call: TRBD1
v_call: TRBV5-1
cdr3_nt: TGCGCCAGCAGCTGGGGACAGGGGGACACTGAAGCTTTCTTT
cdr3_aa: CASSWGQGDTEAFF

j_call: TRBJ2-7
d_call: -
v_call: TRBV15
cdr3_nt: TGTGCCACCAGCTCACGGGACAATCGCTACGAGCAGTACTTC
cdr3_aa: CATSSRDNRYEQYF

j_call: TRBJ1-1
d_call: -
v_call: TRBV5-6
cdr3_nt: TGTGCCAGCAGCTTGGGGGGCGCCCCAGGGCGCGGGAGGAACACTGAAGCTTTCTTT
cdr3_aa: CASSLGGAPGRGRNTEAFF

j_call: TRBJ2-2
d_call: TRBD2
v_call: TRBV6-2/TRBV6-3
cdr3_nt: TGTGCCAGCAGCCCCATAGCGGGGGGGGTGAACACCGGGGAGCTGTTTTTT
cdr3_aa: CASSPIAGGVNTGELFF

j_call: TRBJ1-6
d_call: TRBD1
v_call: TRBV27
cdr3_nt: TGTGCCAGCAGTTTATTGGACAGGGGTAATTCACCCCTCCACTTT
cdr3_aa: CASSLLDRGNSPLHF

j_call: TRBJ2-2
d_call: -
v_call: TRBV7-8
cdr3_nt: TGTGCCAGCATCCCATCGAACACCGGGGAGCTGTTTTTT
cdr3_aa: CASIPSNTGELFF

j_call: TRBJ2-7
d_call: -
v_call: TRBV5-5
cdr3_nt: TGTGCCAGCAGCTTCGCTACTGCCTCCTACGAGCAGTACTTC
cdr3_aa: CASSFATASYEQYF

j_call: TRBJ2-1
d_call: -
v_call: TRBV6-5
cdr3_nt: TGTGCCAGCAGTAGCTCGGGTCGCGGGAACAATGAGCAGTTCTTC
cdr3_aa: CASSSSGRGNNEQFF

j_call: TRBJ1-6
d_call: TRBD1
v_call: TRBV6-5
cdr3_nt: TGTGCCAGCAGTTACAGGGGACAGGGATACTCACCCCTCCACTTT
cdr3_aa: CASSYRGQGYSPLHF

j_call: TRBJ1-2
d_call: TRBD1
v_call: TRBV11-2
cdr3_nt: TGTGCCAGCAGCCCGGGACAGGACTATGGCTACACCTTC
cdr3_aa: CASSPGQDYGYTF

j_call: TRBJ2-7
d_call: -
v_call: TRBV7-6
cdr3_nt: TGTGCCAGCAAGGCCCATCAGGACAACTTCTACGAGCAGTACTTC
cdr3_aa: CASKAHQDNFYEQYF

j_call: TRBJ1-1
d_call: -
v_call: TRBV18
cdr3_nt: TGTGCCAGCTCACCAGCAGGGGAGGACACTGAAGCTTTCTTT
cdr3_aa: CASSPAGEDTEAFF

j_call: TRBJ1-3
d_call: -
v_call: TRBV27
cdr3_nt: TGTGCCAGCAGTTCCATGGGGTCTGGAAACACCATATATTTT
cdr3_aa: CASSSMGSGNTIYF

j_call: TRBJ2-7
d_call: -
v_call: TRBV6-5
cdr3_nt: TGTGCCAGCAGTTACTCCGCAGTTTCCTACGAGCAGTACTTC
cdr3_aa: CASSYSAVSYEQYF